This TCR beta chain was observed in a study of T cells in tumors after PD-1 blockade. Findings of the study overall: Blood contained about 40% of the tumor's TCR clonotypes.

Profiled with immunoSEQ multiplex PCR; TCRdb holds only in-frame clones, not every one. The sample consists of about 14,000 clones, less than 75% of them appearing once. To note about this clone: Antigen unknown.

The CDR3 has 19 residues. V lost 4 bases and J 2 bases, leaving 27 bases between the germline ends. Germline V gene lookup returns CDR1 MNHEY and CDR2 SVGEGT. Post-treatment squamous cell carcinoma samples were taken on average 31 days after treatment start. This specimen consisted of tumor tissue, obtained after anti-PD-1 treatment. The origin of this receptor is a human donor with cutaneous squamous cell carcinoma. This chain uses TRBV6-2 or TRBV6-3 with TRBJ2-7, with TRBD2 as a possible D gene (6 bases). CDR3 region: CASSFSRRSVRGVAYEQYF. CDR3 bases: TGTGCCAGCAGTTTCTCTCGACGGTCGGTGCGGGGAGTGGCCTACGAGCAGTACTTC.